The clone carrying this TCR beta chain was detected only once. The data were obtained in a study of blood T cell repertoires in COVID-19. On the study more broadly: Acute and convalescent COVID-19 samples came from the United States, Italy and Spain. PBMCs, B-cell-depleted T cells, or T cells provided the cDNA or gDNA that made up the material.

Profiled with immunoSEQ multiplex PCR; TCRdb holds only in-frame clones, not every one. The sample shows around 120,000 clones, 70% to 90% of them seen only once. The CDR3 is 12 residues long. With 8 bases clipped from V and 12 bases from J, the junction kept 10 bases outside the gene matches. CDR1 WNHNN and CDR2 SYGVQD come from the germline V gene (reference sequence). The sequencing sample was made of peripheral blood. This rearrangement joins TRBV10-1 to TRBJ1-1; the match to TRBD1 covers 9 bases. This clonotype was sampled from a man in his fifties or sixties with acute or convalescent COVID-19. The CDR3 DNA sequence: TGCGCCAGCGCCGCCGGGACAGGGCTTCCTTTCTTT. It codes for CASAAGTGLPFF.